This entry lists 22 T cell receptor beta chains sequenced from one sample in a study of CD8 T cells in ankylosing spondylitis. Study conclusions and caveats: Within ankylosing spondylitis blood, a TCR beta motif made up of eight or nine highly homologous variants appeared to be characteristic.

One entry per CDR3 protein results from TCRdb running MiXCR on the 5' RACE reads. The data contain approximately 540,000 distinct CDR3 sequences, roughly 13% of them seen just once; the ten biggest clones take up over 6.5%. These receptors have no known antigen. Sequenced material: blood, either unsorted or a sorted T cell fraction (not recorded which). The receptor set was obtained from a male donor with ankylosing spondylitis.

The chain links TRBV20-1 to TRBJ1-6, with D maybe TRBD1 (6 bases). V lost 0 bases, J lost 7 bases, and 13 bases lay in between. Looked up from germline, CDR1 is DFQATT and CDR2 is SNEGSKA (reference sequence). CDR3 length: 15 amino acids. The CDR3 region has the DNA TGCAGTGCTAGAGACAGGGGATCGGGGAATTCACCCCTCCACTTT. This gives the protein CSARDRGSGNSPLHF.

V is TRBV18 and J is TRBJ2-3; 11 bases agree with TRBD2. The J segment lost 3 bases and the V segment lost 2 bases, leaving 7 bases of the junction unmatched. This CDR3 spans 17 amino acids. Germline CDR1 reads KGHSH; CDR2 reads LQKENI. CDR3 amino acids: CASSPTLAGGMTDTQYF. DNA of the CDR3: TGTGCCAGCTCACCAACGCTAGCGGGAGGTATGACAGATACGCAGTATTTT. The full variable domain, with the rest looked up from reference TRBV18 and TRBJ2-3, is NAGVMQNPRHLVRRRGQEARLRCSPMKGHSHVYWYRQLPEEGLKFMVYLQKENIIDESGMPKERFSAEFPKEGPSILRIQQVVRGDSAAYFCASSPTLAGGMTDTQYFGPGTRLTVL.

This clonotype has more than one count but fewer than ten. J is TRBJ2-5 and V is TRBV5-5; D is uncertain. The germline V gene encodes CDR1 SGHKS and CDR2 YYEKEE (reference sequence). The CDR3 covers 12 residues. Trimming left V 6 bases short and J 5 bases short, with 11 bases between. DNA of the CDR3: TGTGCCAGCATATTCGATGCTGAGACCCAGTACTTC. It encodes CASIFDAETQYF.

This clonotype has a single count. The chain employs TRBV10-3 and TRBJ2-3, with 12 bases that match TRBD2. J gave up 5 bases and V 3 bases, and 9 bases lay outside the gene matches. Germline lookup yields CDR1 ENHRY and CDR2 SYGVKD. This CDR3 is built from 17 residues. For the CDR3, the DNA is TGTGCCATCAGTGATCCCCGACTAGCGGGAGATAGAGATACGCAGTATTTT. It encodes CAISDPRLAGDRDTQYF.

The V gene is TRBV30, the J gene TRBJ1-6; D unresolved. The V gene lost 1 base and the J gene lost 0 bases, with 10 bases spanning the gap. The germline V gene encodes CDR1 GTSNPN and CDR2 SVGIG (reference sequence). The CDR3 runs 16 residues. This CDR3 reads CAWSDTESSYNSPLHF. The CDR3 DNA sequence: TGTGCCTGGAGTGATACGGAAAGCTCCTATAATTCACCCCTCCACTTT.

This clonotype was recorded at least ten times. The chain has TRBV29-1 and TRBJ2-1; perhaps TRBD1 as D (7 bases). The CDR3 loop spans 13 amino acids. V was pared by 3 bases and J by 5 bases, with 11 bases between. Germline V gene lookup returns CDR1 SQVTM and CDR2 ANQGSEA. CDR3 sequence (DNA): TGCAGCGTTGACCCAGGGGGGAACAATGAGCAGTTCTTC. This sequence encodes CSVDPGGNNEQFF.

This clonotype was seen many times. The chain combines TRBV5-1 with TRBJ2-2; D gene ambiguous. This CDR3 comprises 14 residues. The V end lost 0 bases, the J end lost 4 bases, and 7 bases lay between the germline ends. CDR1 is SGHRS, CDR2 YFSETQ, per germline. The CDR3, as DNA: TGCGCCAGCAGCTTGGGAGGTTCCACCGGGGAGCTGTTTTTT. This sequence encodes CASSLGGSTGELFF. Variable domain in full (rest from reference TRBV5-1 and TRBJ2-2): KAGVTQTPRYLIKTRGQQVTLSCSPISGHRSVSWYQQTPGQGLQFLFEYFSETQRNKGNFPGRFSGRQFSNSRSEMNVSTLELGDSALYLCASSLGGSTGELFFGEGSRLTVL.

This clonotype was recorded a few times. CDR3 protein: CASSLLQGIATSDTQYF. Here the CDR3 DNA reads TGCGCCAGCAGCTTACTACAGGGGATAGCGACATCAGATACGCAGTATTTT. This chain connects TRBV5-1 to TRBJ2-3, with 7 bases matching TRBD1. The trim removed 2 bases at V and 4 bases at J, leaving 13 bases unmatched. CDR3 size: 17 residues. Germline loops: CDR1 SGHRS, CDR2 YFSETQ.

This sequence joins TRBV28 and TRBJ2-5; D possibly corresponds to TRBD2 (6 bases). V was cut by 7 bases and J by 4 bases, with 19 bases left in between. The CDR3 spans 15 residues. The germline CDR1 and CDR2 sequences are MDHEN and SYDVKM. The CDR3 reads CASNLLRDWGETQYF. CDR3 sequence (DNA): TGTGCCAGCAACCTCCTGAGGGACTGGGGAGAGACCCAGTACTTC.

The chain uses TRBV7-9 and TRBJ2-4, with D tentatively TRBD2 (6 bases). Looked up from germline, CDR1 is SEHNR and CDR2 is FQNEAQ (reference sequence). The ends were cut back, 3 bases at V and 6 bases at J, with 6 bases in the middle. The CDR3 has 12 residues. CDR3: CASSLGGNIQYF. For the CDR3, the DNA is TGTGCCAGCAGCTTGGGGGGAAACATTCAGTACTTC.

This clonotype has more than one count but fewer than ten. This chain joins TRBV20-1 and TRBJ1-1; 10 bases map to TRBD1. Germline V CDR1 and CDR2: DFQATT, SNEGSKA (reference sequence). V shed 4 bases, J shed 5 bases, and the junction held 7 bases outside the gene matches. The CDR3 length is 14 residues. DNA of the CDR3: TGCAGTGCTATATCGACAGGGGGCGGGACTGAAGCTTTCTTT. Translating gives CSAISTGGGTEAFF.

The chain couples TRBV4-1 to TRBJ2-7; D gene uncertain. The V gene's germline CDR1 is MGHRA and CDR2 YSYEKL. The V and J ends lost 0 bases and 7 bases respectively, with 10 bases between them. This CDR3 contains 13 residues. Written as DNA, the CDR3 is TGCGCCAGCAGCCAAGAAGGGTTGGGAGAGCAGTACGTC. This sequence encodes CASSQEGLGEQYV.

The chain recombines TRBV24-1 with TRBJ2-1; 9 bases map to TRBD2. With 9 bases clipped from V and 7 bases from J, the junction kept 6 bases outside the gene matches. The CDR3 has 13 residues. Germline-derived CDR1 and CDR2 are KGHDR and SFDVKD. In DNA, the CDR3 is TGTGCCACCGGCGGGAGGGCCGGAAATGAGCAGTTCTTC. As protein: CATGGRAGNEQFF.

This clonotype was counted only a few times. The chain links TRBV7-8 to TRBJ2-3, with D unresolved. V was pared by 4 bases and J by 5 bases, with 10 bases between. The CDR3 loop spans 13 amino acids. The germline gives CDR1 SGHVS, CDR2 FQNEAQ. The CDR3 DNA follows: TGTGCCAGCAGCTCTTTTAGTGGAGATACGCAGTATTTT. It is translated as CASSSFSGDTQYF.

This clonotype was seen repeatedly, ten times or more. A much larger clone sits a single nucleotide away, making a read error possible. The gene calls are TRBV5-1 and TRBJ2-1; 9 bases fit TRBD2. The CDR3 contains 15 residues. Trimming took 2 bases from V and 0 from J; bases not matched to a gene: 0. Germline V lookup: CDR1 SGHRS, CDR2 YFSETQ. CDR3 region: CASSFSGGSYNEQFF. For the CDR3, the DNA is TGCGCCAGCAGCTTTAGCGGGGGCTCCTACAATGAGCAGTTCTTC.

The V gene is TRBV7-9, the J gene TRBJ1-2; a possible D gene is TRBD1 (6 bases). The germline V gene has CDR1 SEHNR and CDR2 FQNEAQ (reference sequence). The CDR3 covers 15 residues. The ends were cut back, 2 bases at V and 3 bases at J, with 13 bases in the middle. The CDR3 nucleotides read TGTGCCAGCAGCTTAACTAGGGGGAAGTACTATGGCTACACCTTC. Translation: CASSLTRGKYYGYTF.

CDR3 sequence: CASTLGPKLQETQYF. CDR3 in DNA: TGTGCCAGCACCCTGGGCCCTAAACTACAAGAGACCCAGTACTTC. This chain uses TRBV12-3 or TRBV12-4 with TRBJ2-5; D is undetermined. This CDR3 is built from 15 residues. With 7 bases removed from V and 2 bases from J, the gap between germline ends came to 17 bases.

This clonotype occurred many times. The chain employs TRBV5-1 and TRBJ2-3; D may be TRBD2 (6 bases). This CDR3 is built from 12 residues. The V end lost 3 bases, the J end lost 4 bases, and 6 bases lay between the germline ends. The germline V gene encodes CDR1 SGHRS and CDR2 YFSETQ. CDR3 in amino acids: CASSWRADTQYF. The CDR3 bases are TGCGCCAGCAGCTGGAGGGCAGATACGCAGTATTTT.

CDR3 DNA: TGCAGCGGGGAAGGAGGCGATACGCAGTATTTT. Encoded protein: CSGEGGDTQYF. V gene TRBV29-1 combines with J gene TRBJ2-3, with D tentatively TRBD2 (5 bases). V lost 7 bases and J 6 bases, leaving 11 bases between the germline ends. CDR3 length: 11 amino acids. CDR1 and CDR2 (germline): SQVTM, ANQGSEA.

This clonotype was observed a few times. This chain uses TRBV10-3 with TRBJ1-2; D unclear. The CDR3 loop spans 12 amino acids. The germline V gene has CDR1 ENHRY and CDR2 SYGVKD. Trimming removed 0 bases from V and 8 bases from J, with 7 bases in between. In nucleotides, the CDR3 is TGTGCCATCAGTGAGTCTGAGTGGGGCTACACCTTC. It specifies CAISESEWGYTF.

This chain links TRBV7-2 with TRBJ2-3; 10 nucleotides match TRBD2. This CDR3 has 16 amino acids. Germline V CDR1 and CDR2: SGHTA, FQGNSA. J gave up 3 bases and V 5 bases, and 8 bases lay outside the gene matches. This CDR3 is CASSPQSGRGTDTQYF. The CDR3 DNA reads TGTGCCAGCAGCCCACAGAGCGGGAGGGGGACAGATACGCAGTATTTT.

This clonotype was detected a few times. The V and J genes are TRBV3-1 and TRBJ2-7; tentative D call: TRBD2 (6 bases). Trimming removed 1 base from V and 6 bases from J, with 16 bases in between. Germline V gene lookup returns CDR1 LGHDT and CDR2 YNNKEL (reference sequence). This CDR3 contains 15 residues. This CDR3 reads CASSQGLEPNGEQYV. CDR3 nucleotides: TGTGCCAGCAGCCAAGGACTAGAGCCCAACGGCGAGCAGTACGTC.